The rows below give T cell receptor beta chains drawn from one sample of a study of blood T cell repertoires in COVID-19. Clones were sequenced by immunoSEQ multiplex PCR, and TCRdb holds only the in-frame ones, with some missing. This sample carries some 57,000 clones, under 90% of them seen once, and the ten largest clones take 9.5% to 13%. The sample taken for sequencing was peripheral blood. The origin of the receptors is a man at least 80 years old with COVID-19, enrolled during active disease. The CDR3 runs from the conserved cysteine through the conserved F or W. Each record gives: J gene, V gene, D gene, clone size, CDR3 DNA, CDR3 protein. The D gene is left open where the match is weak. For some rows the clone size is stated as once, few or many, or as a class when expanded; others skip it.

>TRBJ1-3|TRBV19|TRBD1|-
TGTGCCAGTAGTCCCCTGGACAGGGGTGGAAACACCATATATTTT
CASSPLDRGGNTIYF
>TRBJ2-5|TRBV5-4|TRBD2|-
TGTGCCAGCAGCTTATCCGGGACTAGCACGGAGACCCAGTACTTC
CASSLSGTSTETQYF
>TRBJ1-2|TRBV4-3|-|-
TGCGCCAGCAGCCAAGCTCTGGGGGGGGCTACGACTAACTATGGCTACACCTTC
CASSQALGGATTNYGYTF
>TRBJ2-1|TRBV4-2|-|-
TGTGCCAGCAGCCGCGCAACAGATAGCTCCTACAATGAGCAGTTCTTC
CASSRATDSSYNEQFF
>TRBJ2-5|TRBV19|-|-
TGTGCCAGTAGTCCAGAGACAGGTATGAAGGAAGAGACCCAGTACTTC
CASSPETGMKEETQYF
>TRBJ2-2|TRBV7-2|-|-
TGTGCCAGCAGCCCCGGGAACACCGGGGAGCTGTTTTTT
CASSPGNTGELFF
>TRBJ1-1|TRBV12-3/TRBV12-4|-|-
TGTGCCAGCAGTTCCTCGAGGATCGGAGCTTTCTTT
CASSSSRIGAFF
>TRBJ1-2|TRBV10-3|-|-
TGTGCCATCCCGAGCGACCCAGCCTCATATGGCTACACCTTC
CAIPSDPASYGYTF
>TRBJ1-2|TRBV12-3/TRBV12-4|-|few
TGTGCCAGCAGTTTAGTTGGCCGCTACACCTTC
CASSLVGRYTF
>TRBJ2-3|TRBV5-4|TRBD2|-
TGTGCCAGCAGCTTGGTAGGGACTAGCGGGAGGGATACGCAGTATTTT
CASSLVGTSGRDTQYF
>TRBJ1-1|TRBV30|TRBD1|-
TGTGCCTGGAGTGCCGGACAGGTGAACACTGAAGCTTTCTTT
CAWSAGQVNTEAFF
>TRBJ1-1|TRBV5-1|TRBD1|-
TGCGCCAGCAGCTTGGGACAGGGGGCTTTGAACACTGAAGCTTTCTTT
CASSLGQGALNTEAFF
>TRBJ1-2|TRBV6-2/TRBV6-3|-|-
TGTGCCAGCAGCCTAGCCCTTGGCTACACCTTC
CASSLALGYTF
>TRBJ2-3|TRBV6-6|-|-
TGTGCCAGCAAACAGGACCGAAATACGCAGTATTTT
CASKQDRNTQYF
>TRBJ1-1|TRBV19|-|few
TGTGCCAGTAGTATGGACGGACAGAACACTGAAGCTTTCTTT
CASSMDGQNTEAFF
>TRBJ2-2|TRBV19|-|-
TGTGCCAGTAGTATAACGGGATCGAACACCGGGGAGCTGTTTTTT
CASSITGSNTGELFF
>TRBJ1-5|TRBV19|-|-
TGTGCCAGCTTCAGGGGAGGGCGGGGGAATCAGCCCCAGCATTTT
CASFRGGRGNQPQHF
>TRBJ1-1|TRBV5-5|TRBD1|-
TGTGCCAGCAGCTGGGGGACAGGGGCGGAGGGGAACACTGAAGCTTTCTTT
CASSWGTGAEGNTEAFF
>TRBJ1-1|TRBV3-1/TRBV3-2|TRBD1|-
TGTGCCAGTAGCCAACCGGGACAGGGCACTGAAGCTTTCTTT
CASSQPGQGTEAFF
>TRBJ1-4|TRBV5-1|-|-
TGCGCCAGCAGCTTCCGCAGGGTTACGACTAATGAAAAACTGTTTTTT
CASSFRRVTTNEKLFF
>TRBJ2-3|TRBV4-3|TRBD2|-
TGCGCCAGCAGCCGAGTAGCGGGGTATAGCACAGATACGCAGTATTTT
CASSRVAGYSTDTQYF
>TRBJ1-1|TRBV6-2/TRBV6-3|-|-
TGTGCCAGCAGTGGCCGGGGGAACACTGAAGCTTTCTTT
CASSGRGNTEAFF
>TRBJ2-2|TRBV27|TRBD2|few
TGTGCCAGCAGTTCTGGGACTAAGCGTGAGCTGTTTTTT
CASSSGTKRELFF
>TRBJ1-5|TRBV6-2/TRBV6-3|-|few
TGTGCCAGCAGCTTGACAGGTATGAGTCAGCCCCAGCATTTT
CASSLTGMSQPQHF
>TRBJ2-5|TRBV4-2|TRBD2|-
TGTGCCAGCAGCCAAGAGCCACCGGGACTAGCGGCAAGAGGAGAGACCCAGTACTTC
CASSQEPPGLAARGETQYF
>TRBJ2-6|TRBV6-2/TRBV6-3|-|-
TGTGCCAACAGTTACAATATACGGACAGCATTTAGCTCTGGGGCCAACGTCCTGACTTTC
CANSYNIRTAFSSGANVLTF
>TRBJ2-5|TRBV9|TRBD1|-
TGTGCCAGCAGCACCCGGGACAGGGGGCAAGAGACCCAGTACTTC
CASSTRDRGQETQYF
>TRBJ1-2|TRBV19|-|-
TGTGCCAGTAGTATGGGGCAGGACTATGGCTACACCTTC
CASSMGQDYGYTF
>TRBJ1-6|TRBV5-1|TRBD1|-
TGCGCCAGCAGCGAGACAGGGGGCGGTTCACCCCTCCACTTT
CASSETGGGSPLHF
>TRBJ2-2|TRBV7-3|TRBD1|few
TGTGCCAGCAGCTTACGACAGGGGGGCGCCGGGGAGCTGTTTTTT
CASSLRQGGAGELFF
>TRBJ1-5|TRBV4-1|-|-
TGCGCCAGCAGCCAAGATCCGGGTCGGGATCAGCCCCAGCATTTT
CASSQDPGRDQPQHF
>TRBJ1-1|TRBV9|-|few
TGTGCCAGCAGCGGCGAACTGGAGGTAGGCACTGAAGCTTTCTTT
CASSGELEVGTEAFF
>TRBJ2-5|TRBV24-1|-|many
TGTGCCACCAGTGATTCTTTACTAGCCCTAGGGACCCAGTACTTC
CATSDSLLALGTQYF
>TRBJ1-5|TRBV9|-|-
TGTGCCAGCAGCGAGGGGGTGGATCAGCCCCAGCATTTT
CASSEGVDQPQHF
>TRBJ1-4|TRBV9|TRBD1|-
TGTGCCAGCAGCGTGGGACAGGGGATTTTTGAAAAACTGTTTTTT
CASSVGQGIFEKLFF
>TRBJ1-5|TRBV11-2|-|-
TGTGCCAGCAGCTTAGGCTCGGTAAGCAATCAGCCCCAGCATTTT
CASSLGSVSNQPQHF
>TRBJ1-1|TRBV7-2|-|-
TGTGCCAGCAGCTTAGCCAGATGGGGCTTCAACACTGAAGCTTTCTTT
CASSLARWGFNTEAFF
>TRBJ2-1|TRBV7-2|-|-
TGTGCCAGCAGCTTTCGGGGGATAAGGGATGAGCAGTTCTTC
CASSFRGIRDEQFF
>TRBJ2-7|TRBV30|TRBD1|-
TGTGCCTGGAGGCGTTTGGGACAGGCCGCCTACGAGCAGTACTTC
CAWRRLGQAAYEQYF
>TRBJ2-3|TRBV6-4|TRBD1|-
TGTGCCAGCAGAGAACAGGGGTCGGATACGCAGTATTTT
CASREQGSDTQYF
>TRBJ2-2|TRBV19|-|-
TGTGCTAGTTGGGACACTACGGATACCGGGGAGCTGTTTTTT
CASWDTTDTGELFF
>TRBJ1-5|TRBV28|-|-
TGTGCCAGCAGTTTCTTCGACAGGATCAATCAGCCCCAGCATTTT
CASSFFDRINQPQHF